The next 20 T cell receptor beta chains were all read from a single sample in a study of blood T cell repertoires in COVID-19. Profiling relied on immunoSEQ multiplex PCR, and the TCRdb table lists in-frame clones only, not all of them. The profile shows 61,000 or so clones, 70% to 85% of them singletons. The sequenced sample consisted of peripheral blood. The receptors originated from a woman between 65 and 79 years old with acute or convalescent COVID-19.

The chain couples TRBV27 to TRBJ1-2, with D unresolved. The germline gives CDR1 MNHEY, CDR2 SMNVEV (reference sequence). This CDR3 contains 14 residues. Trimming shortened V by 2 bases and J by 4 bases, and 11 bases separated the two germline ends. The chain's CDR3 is CASSLGGIPYGYTF. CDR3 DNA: TGTGCCAGCAGTTTAGGAGGGATTCCCTATGGCTACACCTTC.

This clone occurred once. The CDR3 DNA follows: TGTGCCAGCAGCGTAGGAGGGGGGGGGCTTCGGGATGAGCAGTTCTTC. Its translation: CASSVGGGGLRDEQFF. The chain is built from TRBV9 and TRBJ2-1; maybe TRBD2 (7 bases). The CDR3 has 16 residues. V lost 0 bases, J lost 8 bases, and 18 bases lay in between. Germline V gives CDR1 SGDLS, CDR2 YYNGEE.

The CDR3 region has the DNA TGTGCCAGTAGTATAGACGGGACAGTAGGTGACATTCAGTACTTC. It codes for CASSIDGTVGDIQYF. The chain joins TRBV19 to TRBJ2-4, with TRBD1 identical over 7 bases. Germline values: CDR1 LNHDA, CDR2 SQIVND (reference sequence). The CDR3 runs to 15 residues. Losses at the gene ends were 0 bases for V and 8 bases for J; bases not matched to a gene: 7.

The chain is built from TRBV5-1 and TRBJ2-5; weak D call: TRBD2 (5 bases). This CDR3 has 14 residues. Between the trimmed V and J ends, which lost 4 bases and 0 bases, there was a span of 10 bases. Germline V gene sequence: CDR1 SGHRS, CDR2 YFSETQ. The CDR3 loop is CASSLLADQETQYF. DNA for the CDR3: TGCGCCAGCAGCCTCCTAGCAGACCAAGAGACCCAGTACTTC.

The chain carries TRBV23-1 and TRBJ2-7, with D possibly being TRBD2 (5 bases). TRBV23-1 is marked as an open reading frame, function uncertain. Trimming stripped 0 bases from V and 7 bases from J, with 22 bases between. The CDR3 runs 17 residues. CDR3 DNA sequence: TGCGCCAGCAGTCAATCGATTTTCGTGGGCTGGGAGTGGGAGCAGTACTTC. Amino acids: CASSQSIFVGWEWEQYF.

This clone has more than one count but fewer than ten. The chain's CDR3 is CASSLAGQQSGKLFF. CDR3 nucleotides: TGTGCCAGCAGCTTAGCGGGACAGCAAAGCGGAAAACTGTTTTTT. The chain is built from TRBV7-2 and TRBJ1-4; 7 bases align to TRBD1. The CDR3 runs 15 residues. The germline gives CDR1 SGHTA, CDR2 FQGNSA. Trimming removed 0 bases from V and 10 bases from J; junction bases left unmatched: 8.

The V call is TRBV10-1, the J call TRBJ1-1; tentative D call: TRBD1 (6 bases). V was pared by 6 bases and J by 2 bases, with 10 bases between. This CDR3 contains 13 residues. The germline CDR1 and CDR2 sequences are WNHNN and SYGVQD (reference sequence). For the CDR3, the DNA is TGCGCCAGCAGCGGGGGGCAAAACACTGAAGCTTTCTTT. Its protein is CASSGGQNTEAFF.

This CDR3 is CASSRTGGRGQPQHF. CDR3 nucleotide sequence: TGTGCCAGCAGCAGGACAGGGGGCAGGGGTCAGCCCCAGCATTTT. The chain has TRBV28 and TRBJ1-5; 11 nucleotides match TRBD1. The CDR3 loop spans 15 amino acids. V trimming: 6 bases; J trimming: 6 bases; junction bases outside the gene matches: 7. Germline lookup yields CDR1 MDHEN and CDR2 SYDVKM.

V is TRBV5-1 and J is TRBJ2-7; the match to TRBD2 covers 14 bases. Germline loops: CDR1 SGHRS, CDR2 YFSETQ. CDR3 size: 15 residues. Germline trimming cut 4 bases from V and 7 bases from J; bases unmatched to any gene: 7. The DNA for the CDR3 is TGCGCCAGCAGCGCCGGACTAGCGGGGGGAAGGGAGCAGTACTTC. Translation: CASSAGLAGGREQYF.

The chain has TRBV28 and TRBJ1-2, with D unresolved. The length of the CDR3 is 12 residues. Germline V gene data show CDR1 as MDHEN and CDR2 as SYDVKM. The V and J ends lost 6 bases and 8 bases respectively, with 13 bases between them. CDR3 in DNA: TGTGCCAGCAGCCATATCGTTCGGGGCTACACCTTC. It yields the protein CASSHIVRGYTF.

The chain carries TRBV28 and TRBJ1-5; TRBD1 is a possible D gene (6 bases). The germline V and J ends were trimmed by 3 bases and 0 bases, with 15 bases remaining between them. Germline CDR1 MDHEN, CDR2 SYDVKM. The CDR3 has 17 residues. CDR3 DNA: TGTGCCAGCAGTTTTTCTGCCAGGGGATATAGCAATCAGCCCCAGCATTTT. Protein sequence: CASSFSARGYSNQPQHF.

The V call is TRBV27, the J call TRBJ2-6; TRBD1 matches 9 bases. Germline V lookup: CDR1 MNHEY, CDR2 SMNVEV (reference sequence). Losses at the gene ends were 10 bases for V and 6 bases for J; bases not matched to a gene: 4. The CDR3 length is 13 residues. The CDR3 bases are TGTGCCACCGGGACAGGGAAGGCCAACGTCCTGACTTTC. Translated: CATGTGKANVLTF.

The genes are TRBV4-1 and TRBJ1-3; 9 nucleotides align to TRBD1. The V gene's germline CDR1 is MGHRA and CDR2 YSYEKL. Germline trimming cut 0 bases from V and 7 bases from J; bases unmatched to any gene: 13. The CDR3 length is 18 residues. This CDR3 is CASSQDKSGQGSRNTIYF. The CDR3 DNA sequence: TGCGCCAGCAGCCAAGATAAGTCGGGACAGGGATCAAGGAACACCATATATTTT.

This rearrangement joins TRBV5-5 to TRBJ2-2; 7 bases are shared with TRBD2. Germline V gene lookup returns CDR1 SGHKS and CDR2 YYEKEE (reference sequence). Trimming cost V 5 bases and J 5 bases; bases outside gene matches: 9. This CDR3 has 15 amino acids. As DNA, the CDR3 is TGTGCCAGCAGGCCGGGGGGAACGAGGACCGGGGAGCTGTTTTTT. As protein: CASRPGGTRTGELFF.

The DNA of the CDR3 is TGTGCCACCAGCAGAGATGGGCAGTTCTATGGCTACACCTTC. Translated, it gives CATSRDGQFYGYTF. This sequence joins TRBV15 and TRBJ1-2; D is unclear. Germline values: CDR1 LNHNV, CDR2 YYDKDF (reference sequence). Trimming removed 0 bases from V and 4 bases from J, with 9 bases in between. The CDR3 is 14 amino acids.

CDR3 loop: CASSNWDRGGYGYTF. The CDR3 nucleotides are TGTGCCAGCAGTAACTGGGACAGGGGCGGCTATGGCTACACCTTC. The gene calls are TRBV6-5 and TRBJ1-2, with 10 bases matching TRBD1. Germline V CDR1 and CDR2: MNHEY, SVGAGI. After removal of 5 bases from V and 4 bases from J, the junction contained 7 bases not matched to a gene. This CDR3 has 15 residues.

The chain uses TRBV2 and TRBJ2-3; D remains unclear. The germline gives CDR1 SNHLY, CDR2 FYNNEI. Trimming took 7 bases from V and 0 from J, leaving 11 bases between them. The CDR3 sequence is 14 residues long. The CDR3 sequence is CASNRVTSTDTQYF. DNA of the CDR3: TGTGCCAGCAATCGGGTGACTAGCACAGATACGCAGTATTTT.

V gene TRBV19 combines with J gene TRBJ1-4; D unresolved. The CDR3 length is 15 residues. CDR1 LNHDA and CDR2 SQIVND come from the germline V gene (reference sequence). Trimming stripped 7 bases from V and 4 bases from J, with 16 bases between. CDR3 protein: CASIGGLLNNEKLFF. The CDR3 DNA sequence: TGTGCCAGTATTGGAGGGCTGTTGAATAATGAAAAACTGTTTTTT.

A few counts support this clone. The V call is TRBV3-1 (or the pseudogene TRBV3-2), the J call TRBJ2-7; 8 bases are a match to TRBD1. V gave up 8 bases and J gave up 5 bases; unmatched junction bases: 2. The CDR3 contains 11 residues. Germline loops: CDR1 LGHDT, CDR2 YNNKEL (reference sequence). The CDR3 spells CASGQGHEQYF. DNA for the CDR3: TGTGCCAGCGGACAGGGCCACGAGCAGTACTTC.

The CDR3 DNA reads as TGTGCCACCAGTGACCCCACGAAGCCATCGACCGGGGAGCTGTTTTTT. Translation gives CATSDPTKPSTGELFF. This chain joins TRBV24-1 and TRBJ2-2; D is uncertain. There are 16 residues in the CDR3. Between the trimmed V and J ends, which lost 4 bases and 5 bases, there was a span of 16 bases. Germline CDR1 is KGHDR and CDR2 is SFDVKD.